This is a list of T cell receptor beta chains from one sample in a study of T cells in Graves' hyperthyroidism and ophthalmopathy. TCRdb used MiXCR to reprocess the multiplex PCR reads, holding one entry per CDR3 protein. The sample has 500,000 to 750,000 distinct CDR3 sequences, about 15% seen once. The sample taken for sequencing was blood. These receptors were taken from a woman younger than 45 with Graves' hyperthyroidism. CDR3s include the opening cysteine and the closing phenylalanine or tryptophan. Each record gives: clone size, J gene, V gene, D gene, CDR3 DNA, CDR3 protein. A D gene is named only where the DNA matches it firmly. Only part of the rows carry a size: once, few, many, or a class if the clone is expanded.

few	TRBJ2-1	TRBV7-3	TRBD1	TGTGCCAGCAGCTTAGGGACAGGCGTTAACCATGAGCAGTTCTTC	CASSLGTGVNHEQFF
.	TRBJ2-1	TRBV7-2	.	TGTGCCAGCAGTACAGGAGCATCCTACAATGAGCAGTTCTTC	CASSTGASYNEQFF
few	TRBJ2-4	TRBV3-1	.	TGTGCCAGCAGCGGGGACTCCAAAAACATTCAGTACTTC	CASSGDSKNIQYF
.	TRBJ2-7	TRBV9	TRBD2	TGTGCCAGCAGCGTAGGGGAGGGAAGCTCCTACGAGCAGTACTTC	CASSVGEGSSYEQYF
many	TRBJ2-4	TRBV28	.	TGTGCCAGCAGTTTTAGGGAGGTTAAAAACATTCAGTACTTC	CASSFREVKNIQYF
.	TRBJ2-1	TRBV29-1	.	TGCAGCGTTGTTATCGGGAGCCTCTACAATGAGCAGTTCTTC	CSVVIGSLYNEQFF
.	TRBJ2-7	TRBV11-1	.	TGTGCCAGCAGCGTATATGACAGTGGGGGTTTGGGGGAGCAGTACTTC	CASSVYDSGGLGEQYF
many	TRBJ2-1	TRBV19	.	TGTGCCAGTAGGACCGCCGGGGGTCTTACCTACAATGAGCAGTTCTTC	CASRTAGGLTYNEQFF
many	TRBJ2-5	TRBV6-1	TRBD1	TGTGCCAGCAGTGAGTGGCAGGGGGCAGGGGAGACCCAGTACTTC	CASSEWQGAGETQYF
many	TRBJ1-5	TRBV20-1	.	TGCAGTGCTAGAGAGGGGGGGGACCAGCCCCAGCATTTT	CSAREGGDQPQHF
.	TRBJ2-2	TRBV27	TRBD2	TGTGCCAGCAGTCCGCCCCTCGGACTAGCGGCGAACACCGGGGAGCTGTTTTTT	CASSPPLGLAANTGELFF
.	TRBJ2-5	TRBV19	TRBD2	TGTGCCAGTAGCTGCTTACTAGCGGCAGAGACCCAGTACTTC	CASSCLLAAETQYF
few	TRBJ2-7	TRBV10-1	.	TGCGCCAGCAGCAGTGAGTCGAGAGCCTCTCGATCCTACGAGCAGTACTTC	CASSSESRASRSYEQYF
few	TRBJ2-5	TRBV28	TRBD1	TGTGCCAGCAGTACAGGGGTACAGACCCAGTACTTC	CASSTGVQTQYF
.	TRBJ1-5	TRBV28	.	TGTGCCAGCAGTTTATTGGGGGCAAGGAGTCAGCCCCAGCATTTT	CASSLLGARSQPQHF
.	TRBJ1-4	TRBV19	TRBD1	TGTGCCAGTACGACAGGGGGACGAGCTAATGAAAAACTGTTTTTT	CASTTGGRANEKLFF
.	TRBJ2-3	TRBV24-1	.	TGTGCCACCAGTGATAACGGACAACTTGTAGATACGCAGTATTTT	CATSDNGQLVDTQYF